Listed here are 32 T cell receptor beta chains from one sample, sequenced in a study of blood T cell repertoires in COVID-19. Produced via immunoSEQ multiplex PCR; TCRdb's table is partial and in-frame only. The sample consists of approximately 190,000 clones, about 85% of them appearing once. Sequencing was done on a sample of peripheral blood. The receptor set was obtained from a human donor in a cohort sampled during active COVID-19.

This chain links TRBV5-4 with TRBJ2-1; 13 bases agree with TRBD2. The germline V gene encodes CDR1 SGHNT and CDR2 YYREEE (reference sequence). CDR3 size: 15 residues. With V trimmed by 4 bases and J by 7 bases, 5 bases remained unmatched. CDR3 sequence: CASSLTSGRLNEQFF. CDR3 DNA sequence: TGTGCCAGCAGCCTGACTAGCGGGAGGTTGAATGAGCAGTTCTTC. Drawing the rest from reference TRBV5-4 and TRBJ2-1, the complete variable domain is ETGVTQSPTHLIKTRGQQVTLRCSSQSGHNTVSWYQQALGQGPQFIFQYYREEENGRGNFPPRFSGLQFPNYSSELNVNALELDDSALYLCASSLTSGRLNEQFFGPGTRLTVL.

The chain uses TRBV7-2 and TRBJ2-2; D may be TRBD1 (5 bases). V lost 5 bases, J lost 9 bases, and 10 bases lay in between. Germline lookup yields CDR1 SGHTA and CDR2 FQGNSA. This CDR3 contains 12 residues. The CDR3 DNA reads TGTGCCAGCAGCCCAGGGTTCCGGGAGCTGTTTTTT. Its translation: CASSPGFRELFF.

The rearrangement joins TRBV5-1 to TRBJ2-5; no definite D call. V dropped 5 bases and J dropped 1 base, with 9 bases sitting between them. Germline assignment: CDR1 SGHRS and CDR2 YFSETQ. The length of the CDR3 is 13 residues. The CDR3 reads CASSNRPQETQYF. The DNA for the CDR3 is TGCGCCAGCAGTAACAGACCCCAAGAGACCCAGTACTTC.

This clone came up a few times. The V call is TRBV6-5, the J call TRBJ2-7, with 8 nucleotides matching TRBD1. Looked up from germline, CDR1 is MNHEY and CDR2 is SVGAGI. The ends lost 6 bases at V and 3 bases at J; junction bases unmatched: 4. The CDR3 covers 13 residues. Written as DNA, the CDR3 is TGTGCCAGCAGGACAGGGGAATACTACGAGCAGTACTTC. It translates to CASRTGEYYEQYF.

This clone came up once. The rearrangement joins TRBV6-4 to TRBJ2-1, with D tentatively TRBD1 (5 bases). V was cut by 0 bases and J by 9 bases, with 9 bases left in between. This CDR3 contains 13 residues. CDR1 is MRHNA and CDR2 is SNTAGT in the germline V gene. CDR3 loop: CASSDSTATEQFF. The CDR3 DNA reads TGTGCCAGCAGTGACTCGACAGCCACTGAGCAGTTCTTC.

This clone was seen a few times. The chain couples TRBV27 to TRBJ1-5; D is uncertain. The CDR3 covers 14 residues. Per the germline V gene, CDR1 is MNHEY and CDR2 is SMNVEV (reference sequence). Trimming left V 6 bases short and J 0 bases short, with 9 bases between. The CDR3 DNA reads as TGTGCCAGCAGAGCGGATTATAGCAATCAGCCCCAGCATTTT. Translation: CASRADYSNQPQHF.

V is TRBV5-1 and J is TRBJ2-7, with D possibly TRBD1 on 7 matching bases. The CDR3 has 16 amino acids. The V gene's germline CDR1 is SGHRS and CDR2 YFSETQ. V lost 8 bases and J 2 bases, leaving 23 bases between the germline ends. CDR3 DNA: TGCGCCAGTAAGCAGGGGGAGGATGGGTTGGCCTACGAGCAGTACTTC. Translating it yields CASKQGEDGLAYEQYF.

V and J are TRBV2 and TRBJ2-7, with D maybe TRBD2 (5 bases). The CDR3 extends over 12 amino acids. Per germline, CDR1 SNHLY and CDR2 FYNNEI. V was clipped by 6 bases and J by 1 base, with 7 bases between them. The chain's CDR3 is CASRWESYEQYV. The CDR3 DNA is TGTGCCAGCAGGTGGGAGTCCTACGAGCAGTACGTC.

V usage is TRBV4-2 and J usage is TRBJ1-2; D might be TRBD1 (5 bases). The germline V gene has CDR1 LGHNA and CDR2 YNFKEQ. Trimming pared 3 bases from V and 8 bases from J, leaving 16 bases between. The CDR3 covers 14 residues. The CDR3 nucleotides are TGTGCCAGCAGCCACGATACAGGAAGATGGGGCTACACCTTC. Protein: CASSHDTGRWGYTF.

The chain combines TRBV2 with TRBJ1-6; D may be TRBD1 (5 bases). The CDR3 runs 15 residues. Trimming removed 1 base from V and 5 bases from J, with 9 bases in between. Germline values: CDR1 SNHLY, CDR2 FYNNEI. The CDR3 spells CASSEDGGDNSPLHF. DNA for the CDR3: TGTGCCAGCAGTGAAGACGGAGGGGATAATTCACCCCTCCACTTT.

The chain uses TRBV27 and TRBJ2-1; 7 bases match TRBD1. CDR1 and CDR2 from the germline V gene are MNHEY and SMNVEV (reference sequence). This CDR3 region has 14 residues. The ends lost 6 bases at V and 10 bases at J; junction bases unmatched: 12. The CDR3 bases are TGTGCCAGCAGGCTCGGGACAGAATTTCGAGAGCAGTTCTTC. Its translation: CASRLGTEFREQFF.

The J gene is TRBJ2-7, the V gene TRBV11-2; 9 nucleotides match TRBD1. This CDR3 has 16 residues. V shed 5 bases and J 6 bases; nucleotides not matched to a gene: 14. Germline V CDR1 and CDR2: SGHAT, FQNNGV. CDR3 nucleotides: TGTGCCAGCAGCCTGTCTTGGGGACAGGGAGGAGCCGAGCAGTACTTC. Translating gives CASSLSWGQGGAEQYF.

This chain uses TRBV5-6 with TRBJ2-7, with a possible D match to TRBD1 (6 bases). Germline V CDR1 and CDR2: SGHDT, YYEEEE. V lost 4 bases and J lost 3, with 11 bases in between. The CDR3 totals 13 residues. This CDR3 is CASSTGTNYEQYV. The CDR3 DNA reads as TGTGCCAGCAGCACCGGGACAAACTACGAGCAGTACGTC.

The chain combines TRBV5-1 with TRBJ2-2; D is perhaps TRBD2 (7 bases). The V gene lost 4 bases and the J gene lost 6 bases, with 13 bases spanning the gap. The CDR3 is made up of 14 amino acids. CDR1 and CDR2 (germline): SGHRS, YFSETQ. The CDR3 sequence is CASSLGGGAGELFF. The CDR3 nucleotides are TGCGCCAGCAGCCTCGGAGGGGGGGCCGGGGAGCTGTTTTTT.

The gene calls are TRBV2 and TRBJ2-5; 7 bases line up with TRBD2. There are 17 residues in the CDR3. V trimming: 2 bases; J trimming: 1 base; junction bases outside the gene matches: 10. Looked up from germline, CDR1 is SNHLY and CDR2 is FYNNEI. The CDR3 sequence: CASSELGWGEGQETQYF. The DNA of the CDR3 is TGTGCCAGCAGTGAATTGGGTTGGGGGGAGGGCCAAGAGACCCAGTACTTC.

The rearrangement joins TRBV5-5 to TRBJ2-5; D might be TRBD1 (5 bases). CDR1 and CDR2 (germline): SGHKS, YYEKEE (reference sequence). CDR3 length: 13 amino acids. V was pared by 2 bases and J by 2 bases, with 7 bases between. The CDR3 is CASSLQAQETQYF. In DNA form, the CDR3 reads TGTGCCAGCAGCTTACAGGCTCAAGAGACCCAGTACTTC. The whole variable domain, filled in from reference TRBV5-5 and TRBJ2-5, reads DAGVTQSPTHLIKTRGQQVTLRCSPISGHKSVSWYQQVLGQGPQFIFQYYEKEERGRGNFPDRFSARQFPNYSSELNVNALLLGDSALYLCASSLQAQETQYFGPGTRLLVL.

V and J are TRBV29-1 and TRBJ1-2; 11 nucleotides agree with TRBD1. The CDR3 covers 15 residues. Germline V lookup: CDR1 SQVTM, CDR2 ANQGSEA. Trimming at V came to 2 bases and at J to 6 bases, leaving 8 bases not matched to a gene. For the CDR3, the DNA is TGCAGCGTTGAAAGAGCGGGACAGGGGGTTGATGGCTACACCTTC. Translation: CSVERAGQGVDGYTF.

The rearrangement links TRBV28 to TRBJ2-7; D is possibly TRBD1 (7 bases). Germline V lookup: CDR1 MDHEN, CDR2 SYDVKM. V was shortened by 3 bases and J by 2 bases, with 14 bases between the two germline ends. The CDR3 sequence is 15 residues long. The CDR3 sequence is CASSLAGQRTYEQYF. The CDR3 DNA sequence: TGTGCCAGCAGTTTGGCGGGACAGCGTACCTACGAGCAGTACTTC.

The V and J genes are TRBV6-6 and TRBJ1-3, with no clear D. CDR1 and CDR2 from the germline V gene are MNHNY and SVGAGI (reference sequence). CDR3 length: 15 amino acids. Trimming took 6 bases from V and 4 from J, leaving 16 bases between them. Written as DNA, the CDR3 is TGTGCCAGCAGAGAGTCGTGGGCTTCAGGAAACACCATATATTTT. This sequence encodes CASRESWASGNTIYF.

This sequence joins TRBV6-5 and TRBJ2-7; possible D gene TRBD1, 6 bases. The CDR3 is made up of 14 amino acids. Trimming left V 0 bases short and J 1 base short, with 7 bases between. Germline V CDR1 and CDR2: MNHEY, SVGAGI. In DNA, the CDR3 is TGTGCCAGCAGTTACTCCAGGGGTTCCTACGAGCAGTACGTC. It translates to CASSYSRGSYEQYV.

The V gene is TRBV13, the J gene TRBJ2-5, with D possibly TRBD2 on 5 matching bases. Germline V lookup: CDR1 PRHDT, CDR2 FYEKMQ (reference sequence). V gave up 0 bases and J gave up 5 bases, with 7 bases separating them. There are 13 residues in the CDR3. CDR3 bases: TGTGCCAGCAGCTTAGGGGGAGTGGAGACCCAGTACTTC. Its protein is CASSLGGVETQYF.

The chain has TRBV5-1 and TRBJ2-1; 15 bases fit TRBD2. The V gene's germline CDR1 is SGHRS and CDR2 YFSETQ. J gave up 8 bases and V 0 bases, and 12 bases lay outside the gene matches. The CDR3 contains 19 residues. The CDR3 is CASSLGHWTSGRVGDEQFF. The CDR3 DNA follows: TGCGCCAGCAGCTTGGGACACTGGACTAGCGGGAGGGTAGGCGATGAGCAGTTCTTC. Filled out from reference TRBV5-1 and TRBJ2-1, the complete variable domain reads KAGVTQTPRYLIKTRGQQVTLSCSPISGHRSVSWYQQTPGQGLQFLFEYFSETQRNKGNFPGRFSGRQFSNSRSEMNVSTLELGDSALYLCASSLGHWTSGRVGDEQFFGPGTRLTVL.

The chain couples TRBV20-1 to TRBJ1-2, with D unresolved. V lost 0 bases, J lost 7 bases, and 6 bases lay in between. CDR1 DFQATT and CDR2 SNEGSKA come from the germline V gene (reference sequence). The CDR3 totals 11 residues. The CDR3 DNA reads TGCAGTGCTAGAGAGAGAGGTGGCTACACCTTC. Amino acid sequence: CSARERGGYTF.

This clone was seen a few times. V and J are TRBV19 and TRBJ2-3, with TRBD1 as a possible D gene (5 bases). CDR1 is LNHDA and CDR2 is SQIVND in the germline V gene (reference sequence). The CDR3 runs 14 residues. The V and J ends lost 10 bases and 2 bases respectively, with 16 bases between them. The chain's CDR3 is CATSPQGFTDTQYF. The CDR3 DNA reads as TGTGCCACTTCGCCCCAGGGATTCACAGATACGCAGTATTTT. Full variable domain (remainder filled in from reference TRBV19 and TRBJ2-3): DGGITQSPKYLFRKEGQNVTLSCEQNLNHDAMYWYRQDPGQGLRLIYYSQIVNDFQKGDIAEGYSVSREKKESFPLTVTSAQKNPTAFYLCATSPQGFTDTQYFGPGTRLTVL.

The chain links TRBV5-4 to TRBJ2-5, with 12 bases matching TRBD1. V dropped 4 bases and J dropped 5; count of bases not matched to a gene: 9. CDR1 and CDR2 (germline): SGHNT, YYREEE (reference sequence). The CDR3 is 16 residues long. CDR3 loop: CASSTGQGASGETQYF. Here the CDR3 DNA reads TGTGCCAGCAGCACGGGACAGGGGGCATCGGGGGAGACCCAGTACTTC.

This clone was detected a few times. The chain uses TRBV6-5 and TRBJ2-1; the D gene is possibly TRBD2 (6 bases). CDR1 and CDR2 from the germline V gene are MNHEY and SVGAGI. With 5 bases removed from V and 10 bases from J, the gap between germline ends came to 18 bases. The CDR3 is 14 amino acids. The CDR3 DNA sequence: TGTGCCAGCAGTCCGGGACTGCCGCCCTTGGAGCAGTTCTTC. Amino acid sequence: CASSPGLPPLEQFF.

This chain joins TRBV3-1 (or the pseudogene TRBV3-2) and TRBJ1-5; 9 bases match TRBD1. CDR3 length: 14 residues. CDR1 and CDR2 (germline): LGHDT, YNNKEL (reference sequence). The ends lost 1 base at V and 7 bases at J; junction bases unmatched: 2. In DNA, the CDR3 is TGTGCCAGCAGCCAAGGAGGGACAGGGCAGCCCCAGCATTTT. It translates to CASSQGGTGQPQHF.

This clone was counted a few times. The rearrangement uses TRBV12-3 or TRBV12-4 and TRBJ2-1, with no clear D. V was cut by 6 bases and J by 8 bases, with 8 bases left in between. CDR3 size: 11 residues. CDR3 in amino acids: CASSPRYEQFF. The CDR3 DNA is TGTGCCAGCAGCCCCCGGTATGAGCAGTTCTTC.

The rearrangement links TRBV29-1 to TRBJ1-1, with D possibly matching TRBD1 (6 bases). V was shortened by 7 bases and J by 1 base, with 19 bases between the two germline ends. Looked up from germline, CDR1 is SQVTM and CDR2 is ANQGSEA. CDR3 length: 15 residues. CDR3 region: CSASEGGLGNTEAFF. CDR3 in DNA: TGCAGCGCCTCCGAAGGGGGATTGGGGAACACTGAAGCTTTCTTT.

This rearrangement joins TRBV2 to TRBJ1-2; a weak D match, TRBD1 (6 bases). CDR3 length: 16 residues. Trimming cost V 4 bases and J 4 bases, with 19 bases left between them. Germline CDR1 is SNHLY and CDR2 is FYNNEI. The CDR3, as DNA: TGTGCCAGCAGTGTGGACTCAGGGGTGAGTGGCTATGGCTACACCTTC. Translation gives CASSVDSGVSGYGYTF.

The rearrangement uses TRBV19 and TRBJ2-2, with no clear D. The CDR3 sequence is 13 residues long. Germline CDR1 and CDR2: LNHDA and SQIVND (reference sequence). V gave up 1 base and J gave up 7 bases, with 7 bases separating them. This CDR3 reads CASSIGPIGELFF. The CDR3 nucleotides are TGTGCCAGTAGTATAGGGCCGATCGGGGAGCTGTTTTTT.

This clone was seen a single time. The chain recombines TRBV3-1 (or the pseudogene TRBV3-2) with TRBJ1-2; D gene unclear. Germline V CDR1 and CDR2: LGHDT, YNNKEL (reference sequence). The CDR3 contains 13 residues. Trimming took 1 base from V and 7 from J, leaving 10 bases between them. DNA of the CDR3: TGTGCCAGCAGCCAAGTTCGAGAGAGTGGCTACACCTTC. Its protein is CASSQVRESGYTF.